This TCR beta chain was sequenced during a study of blood T cell repertoires in COVID-19. In the study overall: Some COVID-19 samples were acute and others convalescent; all came from the United States, Italy and Spain. In each case, the material was cDNA or gDNA derived from T cells, B-cell-depleted T cells, or PBMCs.

Per the germline V gene, CDR1 is SEHNR and CDR2 is FQNEAQ (reference sequence). Trimming left V 5 bases short and J 8 bases short, with 20 bases between. CDR3 size: 15 residues. In the study's own analysis: Using reference gene primer amplification, nucleated cell counts were estimated. Clones were sequenced by immunoSEQ multiplex PCR, and TCRdb holds only the in-frame ones, with some missing. V, J and clone size are those of that table, while D and trimming were read from the DNA. The sample consists of roughly 91,000 clones, more than 65% of them appearing once. The receptor was derived from a man between 65 and 85 years old with acute or convalescent COVID-19. Sequenced input: peripheral blood. V gene TRBV7-9 combines with J gene TRBJ2-3, with D maybe TRBD1 (6 bases). CDR3 loop: CASSPDSGMEFTQYF. In DNA, the CDR3 is TGTGCCAGCAGCCCGGACAGCGGCATGGAATTTACGCAGTATTTT.